This TCR beta chain comes out of a study of T cell responses to AZD1222 COVID-19 vaccine. Germline values: CDR1 MNHEY, CDR2 SMNVEV (reference sequence). The CDR3 spans 15 residues. V lost 8 bases, J lost 3 bases, and 13 bases stayed unmatched. Produced via immunoSEQ multiplex PCR; TCRdb's table is partial and in-frame only. Of some 39,000 clones detected, less than 95% appear once; the ten largest clones hold about a third. The TCR was taken from an adult who received the AZD1222 COVID-19 vaccine. The material sequenced was peripheral blood, taken 28 days after the second AZD1222 dose. This chain uses TRBV27 with TRBJ2-7, with 7 bases fitting TRBD1. CDR3 protein: CASLPFRDSDYEQYF. CDR3 in DNA: TGTGCCAGCCTTCCCTTCCGGGACAGCGACTACGAGCAGTACTTC.